The clone carrying this T cell receptor (beta chain) was observed a single time. Its specificity is not known. V was pared by 1 base and J by 4 bases, with 1 base of the junction left unmatched. The germline V gene has CDR1 SGHDN and CDR2 FVKESK. The CDR3 is 16 amino acids. The assay used was immunoSEQ (version v3.0), run at survey level. For each individual sample, sequencing targeted about 40,000-55,000 T-cell genomes. Assay used: immunoSEQ multiplex PCR; TCRdb lists only in-frame clones, some missing. The table has roughly 21,000 clones, 80% to 90% seen once. The data belong to a study of long-term antiretroviral therapy in people with HIV. Findings and limits, study-wide: All blood samples came from the years 2004 to 2017, possibly under older ART regimens. Repertoires in HIV (unlike those of controls) had narrower CDR3 length ranges. At every time point, clones expanded before ART dominated the repertoire.

The chain joins TRBV14 to TRBJ2-1; 13 bases are a match to TRBD2. The sequences come from unsorted PBMCs, collected 0.2 years before starting antiretroviral therapy. This sequence was found in a man between 18 and 35 years old with HIV. The CDR3: CASSQVGLAGYNEQFF. In DNA, the CDR3 is TGTGCCAGCAGCCAAGTGGGACTAGCGGGGTACAATGAGCAGTTCTTC.